This T cell receptor (beta chain) was recorded in a study of beta chain features in type 1 diabetes. Germline V gene lookup returns CDR1 SGHTA and CDR2 FQGNSA. V lost 2 bases and J lost 4; bases outside the gene matches: 2. This CDR3 is 14 amino acids long. Investigators reverse transcribed all isolated RNA, so they sequenced expressed TCRB transcripts. The protocol was immunoSEQ multiplex PCR, while the TCRdb copy is restricted to in-frame clones and leaves out a portion. Here the sample spans 140,000 or so clones, 9.2% being singletons. This receptor was identified in a man between 18 and 35 years old in good health. V gene TRBV7-2 combines with J gene TRBJ2-7; 10 nucleotides line up with TRBD2. The specimen was central memory CD4+ T cells from blood. In DNA, the CDR3 is TGTGCCAGCAGCTTAACTAGCGGGATATACGAGCAGTACTTC. This codes for CASSLTSGIYEQYF. Based on the CDR3 plus reference TRBV7-2 and TRBJ2-7, the full variable domain is GAGVSQSPSNKVTEKGKDVELRCDPISGHTALYWYRQSLGQGLEFLIYFQGNSAPDKSGLPSDRFSAERTGGSVSTLTIQRTQQEDSAVYLCASSLTSGIYEQYFGPGTRLTVT.